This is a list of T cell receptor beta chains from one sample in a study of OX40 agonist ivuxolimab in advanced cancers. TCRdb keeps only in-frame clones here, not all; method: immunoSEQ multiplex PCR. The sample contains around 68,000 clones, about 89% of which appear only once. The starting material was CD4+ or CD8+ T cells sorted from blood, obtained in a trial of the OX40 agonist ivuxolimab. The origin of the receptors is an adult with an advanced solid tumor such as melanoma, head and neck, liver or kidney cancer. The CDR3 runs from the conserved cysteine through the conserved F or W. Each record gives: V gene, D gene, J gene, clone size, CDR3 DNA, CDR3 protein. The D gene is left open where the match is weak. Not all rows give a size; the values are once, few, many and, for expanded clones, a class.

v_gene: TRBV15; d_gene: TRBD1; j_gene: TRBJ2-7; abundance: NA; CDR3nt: TGTGCCACCAGCAGAGTTGGACAGGGGACGAAGCAGTACTTC; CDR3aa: CATSRVGQGTKQYF
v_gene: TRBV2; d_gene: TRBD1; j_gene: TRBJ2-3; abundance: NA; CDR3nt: TGTGCCGGGTTTACAGGGGGCGGGCAGTATTTT; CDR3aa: CAGFTGGGQYF
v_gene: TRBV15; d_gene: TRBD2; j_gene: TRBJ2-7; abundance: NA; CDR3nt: TGTGCCACCAGCAGAAAGAGGACTAGCGGGAGTGCGAACCACGAGCAGTACTTC; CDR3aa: CATSRKRTSGSANHEQYF
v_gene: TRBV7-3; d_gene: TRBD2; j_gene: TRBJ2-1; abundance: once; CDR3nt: TGTGCCAGCAGCCCCACGGTGCTAGCGGGAGGGCCCACCTACAATGAGCAGTTCTTC; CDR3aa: CASSPTVLAGGPTYNEQFF
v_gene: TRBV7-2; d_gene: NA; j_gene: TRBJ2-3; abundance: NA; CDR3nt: TGTGCCAGCAGCTCGAAACGGCTCACAGATACGCAGTATTTT; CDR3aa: CASSSKRLTDTQYF
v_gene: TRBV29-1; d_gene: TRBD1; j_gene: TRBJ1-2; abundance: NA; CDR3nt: TGCAGCGTTGAAGATCTAGGCACAGGGGGCAACTATGGCTACACCTTC; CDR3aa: CSVEDLGTGGNYGYTF
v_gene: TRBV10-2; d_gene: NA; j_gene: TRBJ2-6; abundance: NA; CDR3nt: TGCGCCAGCAGTGGGGACACTGCCTCTGGGGCCAACGTCCTGACTTTC; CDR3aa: CASSGDTASGANVLTF
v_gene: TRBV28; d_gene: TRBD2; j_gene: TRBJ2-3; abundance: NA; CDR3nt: TGTGCCAGCAGTTCCCCGAACTTAGCGGGAGCGATCACAGATACGCAGTATTTT; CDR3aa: CASSSPNLAGAITDTQYF
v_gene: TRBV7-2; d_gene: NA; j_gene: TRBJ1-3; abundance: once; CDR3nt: TGTGCCAGCAGCTTAGTTAGGGAGACCTCTGGAAACACCATATATTTT; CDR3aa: CASSLVRETSGNTIYF
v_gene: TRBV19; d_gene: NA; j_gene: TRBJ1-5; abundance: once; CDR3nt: TGTGCCAGTAGTATAGGTAGGGTCCAGCCCCAGCATTTT; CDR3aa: CASSIGRVQPQHF
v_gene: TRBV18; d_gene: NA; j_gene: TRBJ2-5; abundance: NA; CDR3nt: TGTGCCAGCTCACCACGGGATGGGCGCGAGACCCAGTACTTC; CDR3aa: CASSPRDGRETQYF
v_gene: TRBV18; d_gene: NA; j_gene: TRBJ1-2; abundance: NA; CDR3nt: TGTGCCAGCTCACCTGATTCCCATAGGGCCGTCTCTGGCTACACCTTC; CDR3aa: CASSPDSHRAVSGYTF
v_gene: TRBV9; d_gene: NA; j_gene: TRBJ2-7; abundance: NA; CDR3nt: TGTGCCAGCAGCGTAGGACTCGTCTCGGACGAGCAGTACTTC; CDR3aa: CASSVGLVSDEQYF
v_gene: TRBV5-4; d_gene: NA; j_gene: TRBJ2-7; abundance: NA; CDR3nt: TGTGCCAGCAGCCGGGACCTCCAGCCCGAGCAGTACTTC; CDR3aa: CASSRDLQPEQYF
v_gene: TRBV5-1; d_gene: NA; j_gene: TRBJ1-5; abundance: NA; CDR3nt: TGCGCCAGCAGCTTGGTAGGGGCTAGCAATCAGCCCCAGCATTTT; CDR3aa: CASSLVGASNQPQHF
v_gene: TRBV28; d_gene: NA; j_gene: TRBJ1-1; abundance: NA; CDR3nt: TGTGCCAGCAGTTCGTATATCAGGGCGACCTACGCTGAAGCTTTCTTT; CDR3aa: CASSSYIRATYAEAFF
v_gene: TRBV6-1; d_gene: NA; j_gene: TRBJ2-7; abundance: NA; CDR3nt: TGTGCCAGCAGTGAACTCTACAGCACCTACTACGAGCAGTACTTC; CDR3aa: CASSELYSTYYEQYF